These T cell receptor beta chains were read from a single sample in a study of human T cells and chemical hapten exposure. TCRdb re-called the RACE reads through MiXCR, storing one row per CDR3 protein. The sample yields 52,000 or so distinct CDR3 sequences, roughly 10% seen once. The sequenced sample was whole blood, obtained in connection with sensitization to the hapten diphenylcyclopropenone (DPC). These receptors came from a man aged 35-49 years with alopecia areata. Some clones in this sample may be carry-over from other donors' samples. Both conserved end residues are part of each CDR3. Fields, in order: D gene, V gene, J gene, clone size, CDR3 DNA, CDR3 protein. The D gene is left open where the match is weak. Clone size appears in some rows only: once, few, many, or a class for an expanded clone.

d_gene: .; v_gene: TRBV4-1; j_gene: TRBJ1-5; abundance: .; CDR3nt: TGCGCCAGCAGCCAAGTACCGGGACAAAGCAATCAGCCCCAGCATTTT; CDR3aa: CASSQVPGQSNQPQHF
d_gene: TRBD1; v_gene: TRBV5-4; j_gene: TRBJ2-2; abundance: many; CDR3nt: TGTGCCAGCAGCCGACCGGGACAGCCGAACACCGGGGAGCTGTTTTTT; CDR3aa: CASSRPGQPNTGELFF
d_gene: .; v_gene: TRBV12-3/TRBV12-4; j_gene: TRBJ2-7; abundance: .; CDR3nt: TGTGCCAGCAGTTTCCACGGTAGGAGGGCCTACGAGCAGTACTTC; CDR3aa: CASSFHGRRAYEQYF
d_gene: .; v_gene: TRBV11-2; j_gene: TRBJ2-1; abundance: .; CDR3nt: TGTGCCAGCAGGGGAGGGGGGCTTGAGCAGTTCTTC; CDR3aa: CASRGGGLEQFF
d_gene: .; v_gene: TRBV6-2/TRBV6-3; j_gene: TRBJ2-7; abundance: few; CDR3nt: TGTGCCAGCACCAACCGGGGCTACGAGCAGTACTTC; CDR3aa: CASTNRGYEQYF
d_gene: .; v_gene: TRBV27; j_gene: TRBJ2-7; abundance: .; CDR3nt: TGTGCCAGCGGGGTAGGGGAGGACTACGAGCAGTACTTC; CDR3aa: CASGVGEDYEQYF
d_gene: .; v_gene: TRBV13; j_gene: TRBJ2-3; abundance: few; CDR3nt: TGTGCCAGCAGTAAATTTAGCACAGATACGCAGTATTTT; CDR3aa: CASSKFSTDTQYF
d_gene: .; v_gene: TRBV7-9; j_gene: TRBJ2-7; abundance: .; CDR3nt: TGTGCCAGCAGCTTAGGACAGGTATACGAGCAGTACTTC; CDR3aa: CASSLGQVYEQYF
d_gene: TRBD1; v_gene: TRBV19; j_gene: TRBJ2-1; abundance: few; CDR3nt: TGTGCCAGTAGCACCGGGACAGGGGGGGTTGAGCAGTTCTTC; CDR3aa: CASSTGTGGVEQFF
d_gene: .; v_gene: TRBV11-2; j_gene: TRBJ2-3; abundance: many; CDR3nt: TGTGCCAGCAGCTTAGGGGGTGGCACAGATACGCAGTATTTT; CDR3aa: CASSLGGGTDTQYF
d_gene: .; v_gene: TRBV7-2; j_gene: TRBJ2-7; abundance: few; CDR3nt: TGTGCCAGCAGCTTGGGGACTGGGTCCTACGAGCAGTACTTC; CDR3aa: CASSLGTGSYEQYF
d_gene: .; v_gene: TRBV28; j_gene: TRBJ2-3; abundance: medium-sized; CDR3nt: TGTGCCAGCAGTTTATCTGCCGGGAGCACAGATACGCAGTATTTT; CDR3aa: CASSLSAGSTDTQYF
d_gene: .; v_gene: TRBV12-3/TRBV12-4; j_gene: TRBJ2-4; abundance: few; CDR3nt: TGTGCCAGCAGTTTCTGGGACCTTGGGGGGAACATTCAGTACTTC; CDR3aa: CASSFWDLGGNIQYF
d_gene: .; v_gene: TRBV9; j_gene: TRBJ1-6; abundance: few; CDR3nt: TGTGCCAGCAGCGTAGATCCGGGTTCACCCCTCCACTTT; CDR3aa: CASSVDPGSPLHF
d_gene: TRBD1; v_gene: TRBV3-1; j_gene: TRBJ1-2; abundance: .; CDR3nt: TGTGCCAGCAGCCAGTCCCGACAGGGCGGCTACACCTTC; CDR3aa: CASSQSRQGGYTF
d_gene: .; v_gene: TRBV28; j_gene: TRBJ1-5; abundance: many; CDR3nt: TGTGCCAGCAGTTTATTAGGGGGGGGCAATCAGCCCCAGCATTTT; CDR3aa: CASSLLGGGNQPQHF
d_gene: TRBD2; v_gene: TRBV28; j_gene: TRBJ2-1; abundance: medium-sized; CDR3nt: TGTGCCAGCAGTTTAGGCGGGAGTCTCTACAATGAGCAGTTCTTC; CDR3aa: CASSLGGSLYNEQFF
d_gene: .; v_gene: TRBV20-1; j_gene: TRBJ1-2; abundance: few; CDR3nt: TGCAGTGCCGTGCGTGCAGGGATCGGCTACACCTTC; CDR3aa: CSAVRAGIGYTF
d_gene: .; v_gene: TRBV20-1; j_gene: TRBJ1-6; abundance: few; CDR3nt: TGCAGTGCGTACGGGGTAGCTAACCCGGATTCACCCCTCCACTTT; CDR3aa: CSAYGVANPDSPLHF